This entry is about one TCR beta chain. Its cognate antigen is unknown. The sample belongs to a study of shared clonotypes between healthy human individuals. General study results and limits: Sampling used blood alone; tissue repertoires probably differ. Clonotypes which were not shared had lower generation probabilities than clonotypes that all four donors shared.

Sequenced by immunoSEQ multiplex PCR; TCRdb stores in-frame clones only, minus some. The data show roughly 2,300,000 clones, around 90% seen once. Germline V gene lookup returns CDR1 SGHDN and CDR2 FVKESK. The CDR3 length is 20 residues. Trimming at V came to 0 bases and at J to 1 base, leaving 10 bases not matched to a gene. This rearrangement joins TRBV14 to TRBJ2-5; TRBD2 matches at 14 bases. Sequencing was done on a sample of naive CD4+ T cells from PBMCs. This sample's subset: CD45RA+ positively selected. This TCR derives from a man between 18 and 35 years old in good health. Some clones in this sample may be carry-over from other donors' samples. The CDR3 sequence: CASSQEAPGLAGGFQETQYF. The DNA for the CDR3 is TGTGCCAGCAGCCAAGAAGCCCCTGGACTAGCGGGGGGTTTCCAAGAGACCCAGTACTTC.